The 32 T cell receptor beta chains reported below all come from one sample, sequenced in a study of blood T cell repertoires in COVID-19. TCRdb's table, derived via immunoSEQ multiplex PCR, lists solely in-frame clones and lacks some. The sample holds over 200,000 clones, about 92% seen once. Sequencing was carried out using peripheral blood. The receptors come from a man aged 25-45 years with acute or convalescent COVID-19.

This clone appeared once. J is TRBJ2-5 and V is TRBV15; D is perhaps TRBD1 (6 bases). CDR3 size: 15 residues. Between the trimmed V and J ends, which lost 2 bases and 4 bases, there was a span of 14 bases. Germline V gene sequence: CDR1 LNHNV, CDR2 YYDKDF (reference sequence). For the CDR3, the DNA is TGTGCCACCAGCAGATCACCGGGACAAAGAGAGACCCAGTACTTC. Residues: CATSRSPGQRETQYF.

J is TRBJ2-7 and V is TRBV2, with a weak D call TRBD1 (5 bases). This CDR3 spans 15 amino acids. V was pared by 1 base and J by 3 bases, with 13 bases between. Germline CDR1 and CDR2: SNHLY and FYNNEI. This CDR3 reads CASSEGTTSLYEQYF. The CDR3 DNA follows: TGTGCCAGCAGTGAAGGGACAACGTCCCTCTACGAGCAGTACTTC.

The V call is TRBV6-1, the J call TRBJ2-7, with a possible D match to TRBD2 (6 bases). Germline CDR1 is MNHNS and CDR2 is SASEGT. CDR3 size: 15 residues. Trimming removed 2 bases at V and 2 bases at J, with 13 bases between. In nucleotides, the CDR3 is TGTGCCAGCAGTGAACCGGGACTCGTCCCCTACGAGCAGTACTTC. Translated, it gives CASSEPGLVPYEQYF.

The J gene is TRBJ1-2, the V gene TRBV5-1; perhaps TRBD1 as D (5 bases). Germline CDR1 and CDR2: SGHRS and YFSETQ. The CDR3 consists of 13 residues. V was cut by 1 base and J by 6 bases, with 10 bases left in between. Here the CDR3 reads CASSLSTGDGYTF. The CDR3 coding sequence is TGCGCCAGCAGCTTGAGTACGGGGGATGGCTACACCTTC.

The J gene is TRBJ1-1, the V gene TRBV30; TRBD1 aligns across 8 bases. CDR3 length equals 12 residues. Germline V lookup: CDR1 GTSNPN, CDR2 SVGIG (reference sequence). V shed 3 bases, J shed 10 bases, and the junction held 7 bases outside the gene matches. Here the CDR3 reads CAWSAQGALAFF. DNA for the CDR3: TGTGCCTGGAGCGCCCAGGGGGCGTTAGCTTTCTTT. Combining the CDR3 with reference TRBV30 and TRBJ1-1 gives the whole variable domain SQTIHQWPATLVQPVGSPLSLECTVEGTSNPNLYWYRQAAGRGLQLLFYSVGIGQISSEVPQNLSASRPQDRQFILSSKKLLLSDSGFYLCAWSAQGALAFFGQGTRLTVV.

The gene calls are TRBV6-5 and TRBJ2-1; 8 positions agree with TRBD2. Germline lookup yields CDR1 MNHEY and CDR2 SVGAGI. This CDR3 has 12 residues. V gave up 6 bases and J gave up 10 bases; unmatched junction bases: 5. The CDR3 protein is CASSLGGGEQFF. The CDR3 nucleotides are TGTGCCAGCAGCCTAGGCGGGGGGGAGCAGTTCTTC.

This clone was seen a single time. CDR3: CASSPPDRRNEQFF. The CDR3 nucleotides are TGTGCCAGCTCACCACCGGACAGAAGGAATGAGCAGTTCTTC. This rearrangement joins TRBV18 to TRBJ2-1, with a weak D call TRBD1 (6 bases). CDR3 length: 14 amino acids. V lost 0 bases and J lost 7, with 10 bases in between. The germline gives CDR1 KGHSH, CDR2 LQKENI.

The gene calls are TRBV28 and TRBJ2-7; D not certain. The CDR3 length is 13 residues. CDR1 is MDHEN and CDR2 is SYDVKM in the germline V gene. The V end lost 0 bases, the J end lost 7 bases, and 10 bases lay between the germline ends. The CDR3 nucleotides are TGTGCCAGCAGTTTATGGTCAGGCAGGGAGCAGTACTTC. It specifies CASSLWSGREQYF.

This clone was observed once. CDR3 DNA: TGTGCCAGCAGCCCCACCGACAGGAACTATGGCTACACCTTC. Its translation: CASSPTDRNYGYTF. The chain joins TRBV28 to TRBJ1-2; D might be TRBD1 (6 bases). V lost 6 bases and J lost 2, with 13 bases in between. Per the germline V gene, CDR1 is MDHEN and CDR2 is SYDVKM. CDR3 length: 14 residues.

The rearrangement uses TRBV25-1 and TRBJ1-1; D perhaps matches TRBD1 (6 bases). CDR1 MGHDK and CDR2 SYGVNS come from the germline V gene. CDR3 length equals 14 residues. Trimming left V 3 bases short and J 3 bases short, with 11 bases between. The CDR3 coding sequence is TGTGCCAGCAGTGATGATGGACAGCACACTGAAGCTTTCTTT. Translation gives CASSDDGQHTEAFF.

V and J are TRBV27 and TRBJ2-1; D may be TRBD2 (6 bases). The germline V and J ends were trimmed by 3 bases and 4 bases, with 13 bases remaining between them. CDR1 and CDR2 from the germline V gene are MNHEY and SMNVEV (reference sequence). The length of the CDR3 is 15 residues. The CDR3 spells CASSFVAVKYNEQFF. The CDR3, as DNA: TGTGCCAGCAGTTTTGTAGCGGTTAAATACAATGAGCAGTTCTTC.

The CDR3 nucleotides are TGTGCCAGCAGCTTAACGGCAGGATCCTACGAGCAGTACTTC. Translated, it gives CASSLTAGSYEQYF. The chain recombines TRBV7-3 with TRBJ2-7; D call uncertain. Germline V CDR1 and CDR2: SGHTA, FQGTGA. Trimming removed 0 bases at V and 1 base at J, with 7 bases between. The CDR3 contains 14 residues.

The CDR3 loop reads CASSPDRYYGYTF. CDR3 DNA sequence: TGTGCCAGCAGTCCAGACAGATACTATGGCTACACCTTC. This chain connects TRBV28 to TRBJ1-2; TRBD1 is a possible D gene (5 bases). CDR1 is MDHEN, CDR2 SYDVKM, per germline. Trimming took off 5 bases at V and 3 bases at J, with 10 bases between the two ends. The CDR3 contains 13 residues.

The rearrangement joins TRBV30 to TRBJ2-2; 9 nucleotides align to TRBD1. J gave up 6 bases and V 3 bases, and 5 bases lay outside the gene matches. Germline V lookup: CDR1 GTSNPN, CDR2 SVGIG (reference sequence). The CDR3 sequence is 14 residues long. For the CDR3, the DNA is TGTGCCTGGAGGGACAGGGGCAAGGCCGGGGAGCTGTTTTTT. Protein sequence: CAWRDRGKAGELFF.

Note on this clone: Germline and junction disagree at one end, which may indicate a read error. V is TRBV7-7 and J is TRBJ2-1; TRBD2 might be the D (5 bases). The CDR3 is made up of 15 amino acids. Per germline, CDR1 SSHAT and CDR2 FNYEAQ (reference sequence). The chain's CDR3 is CASSFEGPIYNEQFF. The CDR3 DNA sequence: TGTGCTAGCAGCTTTGAGGGCCCTATCTACAATGAGCAGTTCTTC.

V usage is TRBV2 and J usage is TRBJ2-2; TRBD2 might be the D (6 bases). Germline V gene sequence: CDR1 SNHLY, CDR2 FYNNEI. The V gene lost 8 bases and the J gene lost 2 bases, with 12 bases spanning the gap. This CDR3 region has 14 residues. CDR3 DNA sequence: TGTGCCAGCGGGACTGGAATTAACACCGGGGAGCTGTTTTTT. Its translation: CASGTGINTGELFF.

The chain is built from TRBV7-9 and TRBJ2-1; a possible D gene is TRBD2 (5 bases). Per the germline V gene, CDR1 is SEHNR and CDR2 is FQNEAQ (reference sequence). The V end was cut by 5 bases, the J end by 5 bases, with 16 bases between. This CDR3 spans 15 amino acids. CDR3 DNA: TGTGCCAGCAGCCCCACTATAGGGAGCAACAATGAGCAGTTCTTC. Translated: CASSPTIGSNNEQFF.

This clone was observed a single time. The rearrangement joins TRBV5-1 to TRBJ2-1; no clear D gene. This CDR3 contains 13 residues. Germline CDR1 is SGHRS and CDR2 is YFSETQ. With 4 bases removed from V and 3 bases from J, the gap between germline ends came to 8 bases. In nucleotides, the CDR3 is TGCGCCAGCAGCATACTCGGCTACAATGAGCAGTTCTTC. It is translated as CASSILGYNEQFF.

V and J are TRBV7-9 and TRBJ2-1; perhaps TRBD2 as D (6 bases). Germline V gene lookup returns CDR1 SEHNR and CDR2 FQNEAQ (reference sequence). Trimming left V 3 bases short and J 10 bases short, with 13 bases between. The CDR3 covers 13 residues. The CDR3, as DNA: TGTGCCAGCAGCTTCGGAGGGATTTTAGAGCAGTTCTTC. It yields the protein CASSFGGILEQFF.

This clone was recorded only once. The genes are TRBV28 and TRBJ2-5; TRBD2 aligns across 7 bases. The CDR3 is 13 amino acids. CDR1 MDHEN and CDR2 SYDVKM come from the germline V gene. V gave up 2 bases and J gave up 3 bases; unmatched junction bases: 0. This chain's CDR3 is CASSLLAEETQYF. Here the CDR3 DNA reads TGTGCCAGCAGTTTACTAGCGGAAGAGACCCAGTACTTC.

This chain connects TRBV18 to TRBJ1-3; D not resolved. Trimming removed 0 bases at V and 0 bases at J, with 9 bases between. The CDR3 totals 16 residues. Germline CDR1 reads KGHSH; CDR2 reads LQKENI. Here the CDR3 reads CASSPPSQNSGNTIYF. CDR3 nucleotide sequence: TGTGCCAGCTCACCACCGTCTCAGAACTCTGGAAACACCATATATTTT.

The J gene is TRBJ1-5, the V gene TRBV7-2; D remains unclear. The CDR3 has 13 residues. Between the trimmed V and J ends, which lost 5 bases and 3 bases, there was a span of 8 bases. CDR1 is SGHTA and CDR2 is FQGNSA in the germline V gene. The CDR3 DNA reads TGTGCCAGCAGCCCAGATTCCAATCAGCCCCAGCATTTT. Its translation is CASSPDSNQPQHF.

The CDR3 loop reads CASSLSGREDEQYF. CDR3 in DNA: TGTGCCAGCAGCCTGAGCGGGAGGGAGGACGAGCAGTACTTC. The chain employs TRBV3-1 (or the pseudogene TRBV3-2) and TRBJ2-7, with 10 bases fitting TRBD2. V lost 4 bases, J lost 5 bases, and 5 bases stayed unmatched. Looked up from germline, CDR1 is LGHDT and CDR2 is YNNKEL (reference sequence). This CDR3 comprises 14 residues.

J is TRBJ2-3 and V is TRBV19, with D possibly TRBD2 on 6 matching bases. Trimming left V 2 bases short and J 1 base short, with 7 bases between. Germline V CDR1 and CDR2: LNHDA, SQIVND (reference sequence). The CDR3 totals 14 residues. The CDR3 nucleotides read TGTGCCAGTAGTATACCTAGCGGCACAGATACGCAGTATTTT. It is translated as CASSIPSGTDTQYF.

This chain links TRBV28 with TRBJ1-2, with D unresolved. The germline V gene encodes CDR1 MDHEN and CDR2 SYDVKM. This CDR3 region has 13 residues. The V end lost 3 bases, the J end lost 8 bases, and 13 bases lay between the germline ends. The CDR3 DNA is TGTGCCAGCAGTTTTAACAGCCTGAAAGGCTACACCTTC. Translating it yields CASSFNSLKGYTF.

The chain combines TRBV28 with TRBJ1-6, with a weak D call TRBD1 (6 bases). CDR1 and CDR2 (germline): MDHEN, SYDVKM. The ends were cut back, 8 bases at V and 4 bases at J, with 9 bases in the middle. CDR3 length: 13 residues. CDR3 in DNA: TGTGCCAGCCTTACAGGGTATAATTCACCCCTCCACTTT. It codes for CASLTGYNSPLHF.

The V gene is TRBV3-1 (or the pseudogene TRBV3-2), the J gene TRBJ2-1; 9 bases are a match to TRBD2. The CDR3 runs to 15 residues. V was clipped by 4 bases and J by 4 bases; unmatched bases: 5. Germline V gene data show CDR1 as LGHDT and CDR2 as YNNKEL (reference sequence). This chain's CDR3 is CASSPSGVPYNEQFF. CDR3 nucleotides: TGTGCCAGCAGCCCTAGCGGGGTACCATACAATGAGCAGTTCTTC.

This CDR3 is CASRSQGRYNEQFF. The CDR3 DNA sequence: TGTGCCAGTAGGTCGCAGGGGAGATACAATGAGCAGTTCTTC. This chain joins TRBV19 and TRBJ2-1; weak D call: TRBD1 (6 bases). Trimming shortened V by 6 bases and J by 4 bases, and 13 bases separated the two germline ends. Per the germline V gene, CDR1 is LNHDA and CDR2 is SQIVND (reference sequence). The CDR3 sequence is 14 residues long.

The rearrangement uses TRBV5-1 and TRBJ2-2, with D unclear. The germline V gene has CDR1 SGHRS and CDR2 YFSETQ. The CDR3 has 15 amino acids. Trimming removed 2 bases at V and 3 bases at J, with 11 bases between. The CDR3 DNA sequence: TGCGCCAGCAGCTTAACAGCTTTGTACACCGGGGAGCTGTTTTTT. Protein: CASSLTALYTGELFF.

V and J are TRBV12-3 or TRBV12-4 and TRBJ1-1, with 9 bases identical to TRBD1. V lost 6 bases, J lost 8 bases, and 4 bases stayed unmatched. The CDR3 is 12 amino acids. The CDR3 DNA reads TGTGCCAGCAGCAAAGGGACAGGGGAAGCTTTCTTT. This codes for CASSKGTGEAFF.

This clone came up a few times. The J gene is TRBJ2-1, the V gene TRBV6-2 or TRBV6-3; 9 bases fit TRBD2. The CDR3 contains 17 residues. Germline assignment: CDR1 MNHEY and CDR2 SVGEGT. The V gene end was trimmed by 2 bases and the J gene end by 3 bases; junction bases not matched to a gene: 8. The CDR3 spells CASSYSPAGGIYNEQFF. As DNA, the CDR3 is TGTGCCAGCAGTTACAGCCCAGCGGGGGGAATCTACAATGAGCAGTTCTTC.

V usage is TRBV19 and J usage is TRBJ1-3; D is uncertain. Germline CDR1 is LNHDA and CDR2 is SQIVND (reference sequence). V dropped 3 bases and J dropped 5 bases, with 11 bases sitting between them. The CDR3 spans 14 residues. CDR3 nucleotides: TGTGCCAGTAGTATTGGGCCTCAGAGAAACACCATATATTTT. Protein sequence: CASSIGPQRNTIYF. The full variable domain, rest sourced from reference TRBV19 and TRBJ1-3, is DGGITQSPKYLFRKEGQNVTLSCEQNLNHDAMYWYRQDPGQGLRLIYYSQIVNDFQKGDIAEGYSVSREKKESFPLTVTSAQKNPTAFYLCASSIGPQRNTIYFGEGSWLTVV.